This T cell receptor (beta chain) came from a study of cytomegalovirus exposure and HLA in healthy donors (dated by TCRdb to 2016 to 2017). Context from the whole study: In an earlier analysis of some 610 of the donors, 276 Gb of sequence data and 90 million to 120 million unique TCR beta sequences from 150 million to 200 million T cells were reported. Donor age, sex, ethnicity and CMV serostatus were compiled alongside the repertoire data. Rather than drawing on any new phenotypic data, the later analysis identified candidate immune exposures from TCR beta sequences and the way those sequences occurred across donors. Typing coverage varied by locus: roughly 629-630 donors for A, B, C, DRB1 and DQB1; about 520 for DQA1; around 610 for DPA1; fewer than 480 for DPB1. The study aimed to test whether cataloging public T cell receptors could reveal signatures of past pathogen exposure. Both class I and class II loci were covered by HLA typing, at four-digit resolution. An earlier analysis of fewer than 700 of the donors applied high-throughput TCR beta sequencing to assess whether each TCR beta V gene segment acted as functional or pseudogenic. Of the 350 to 400 genotyped donors, 81% fell in the genetic ancestry cluster associated with self-reported Caucasian donors. Roughly 5 DR-DQ haplotypes were handled as single units for association and clustering, since linkage in the cohort was strong. The study profiled the T cell repertoires of 550 to 700 subjects by immunosequencing and related them to cytomegalovirus serostatus. Across roughly 420 genotyped donors of the cohort, an average of approximately 220,000 unique TCR beta nucleotide sequences per donor were sequenced, and about a sixth of those sequences were non-productive. To study patterns of TCR occurrence, a later analysis re-analyzed previously published TCR beta repertoires from several hundred donors and added high-resolution HLA genotyping. In a later genetic analysis, genome-wide SNP genotypes for about three fifths of the roughly 670 donors were used, and that subset was treated as a discovery cohort. An early release that covered about 600 HLA-typed donors contained 250 to 350 gigabases of sequencing data and tens of millions of unique TCR sequences. Besides the first cohort of hundreds of subjects, a separate validation cohort made up of over 100 different subjects was used. To predict cytomegalovirus infection status, the study combined high-throughput TCR immunosequencing, statistical association of individual TCRs with disease status, and machine learning. All discovery cohort repertoires had been generated on a single sequencing platform. Beyond this particular receptor, the publication reports: A later genetic analysis reported fewer N-insertions in productive TCRs among donors in an Asian-associated ancestry cluster than the roughly 670-donor mean. The classifier was reported to diagnose cytomegalovirus status with high specificity and sensitivity in both the original and validation cohorts. While some public TCRs were present in many individuals, most TCR sequences turned up only very rarely across donors. A later analysis found that most CMV-associated TCR beta chains appeared HLA-restricted, with HLA associations seemingly driven largely by CMV exposure. In vitro tests confirmed that a few of the cytomegalovirus-associated TCR beta chains recognize cytomegalovirus antigens. Specific HLA alleles were associated with 15,000 to 20,000 TCR beta sequences at a false discovery rate of 0.05 in a later analysis. Roughly 17 rarely observed V segments, including chromosome 9 orphons, were excluded from the earlier analysis of several hundred of the donors because counts were too low. A group of highly shared sequence variants was considered likely to be a technical artifact of the sequencing pipeline. The study gave a list of under 200 TCR beta chains associated with cytomegalovirus. In this cohort, only TCR beta chains were sequenced, and detectable features were limited by the absence of alpha or paired-chain data. For the cohort, immune exposure information was limited to CMV serostatus. The authors suggested that the approach could potentially be extended to other disease states and immunological phenotypes. The presence/absence analyses assumed that sequencing depth was roughly uniform across donors, and that assumption may not be true. Because HLA typing was unavailable for some donors at each locus, only the typed subset was used in association tests. Correlated functional status among segregating V segments might reflect linkage disequilibrium, but an unknown experimental factor could not be ruled out. A further reported finding was that TCR beta sequences accurately predicted the HLA-A and HLA-B alleles for most subjects in the first cohort. According to a later analysis, TCR association rates differed among HLA loci, with DRB1 alleles showing the most associated TCRs and HLA-C alleles showing the fewest. Because the 87-base-pair reads could not distinguish some IMGT-functional V segments, including TRBV6-2 and TRBV6-3, those segments were excluded. In an earlier analysis of a few hundred of the donors, most TCR beta V segments were observed in productive rearrangements about 90% or about 30% of the time, broadly matching IMGT annotations. An association between a missense DCLRE1C variant and V-gene and J-gene trimming of TCR beta chains was found in a later genetic analysis and replicated in an independent cohort. Several of the top co-occurrence clusters appeared to be linked to parvovirus B19, influenza, CMV and Epstein-Barr virus, according to a later analysis. Compared with equally common non-associated chains, HLA-associated TCR beta chains in a later analysis were more clonally expanded and had lower generation probabilities. Strong co-occurrence of HLA alleles, especially DR and DQ, made assigning TCR associations to individual alleles difficult.

In this sample, this clone turned up once. The clone's antigen remains unknown. One base away there is no much larger clone; base qualities are not given. V loses 5 bases, J loses 4 bases, and the germline ends lie 17 bases apart. Measured from the cysteine to the phenylalanine, the CDR3 is 16 residues long. Only the CDR3 DNA is retained, 48 bases long and in frame from the first base. CDR1 MNHNY and CDR2 SVGAGI were looked up in the germline V gene (reference sequence). The cohort consisted of 600 to 750 healthy bone marrow donors. At the time of sampling, all cohort members were nominally healthy, though unrecorded immune exposures were likely present. The donor tested CMV seropositive and was one of the 289 seropositive cohort members. Every donor gave a peripheral blood sample, and the peripheral blood mononuclear cells from that sample were used for TCR beta sequencing. Genomic DNA was extracted from the blood cell samples with the Qiagen DNeasy Blood Extraction Kit.

Library creation used the immunoSEQ multiplex PCR assay. For the multiplex PCR, a mixture combining 60 forward primers for TCR Vbeta segments and 13 reverse primers for TCR Jbeta segments was used. The CDR3 region of rearranged TCR beta genes was amplified from genomic DNA with a multiplex PCR assay. On the Illumina HiSeq System, the amplified TCR beta libraries were sequenced as 87-base-pair reads. Regarding the original processing steps: In a later analysis, some 80 million unique TCR beta chains were counted across the 500 to 700 repertoires, and roughly 10 million of these chains were shared by at least two donors. Raw reads were error-corrected and collapsed into unique sequences by a nearest-neighbor algorithm in which closely related sequences were merged to remove PCR and sequencing errors. V, D and J gene segments were assigned by aligning CDR3 sequences to IMGT reference sequences. For a sequence to be retained, at least a six-nucleotide match to both a V gene segment and a J gene segment was required. Rearrangements were called productive when the CDR3 lacked stop codons and stayed in frame with V and J; all others were non-productive. Following IMGT convention, CDR3 was defined as the stretch from the second conserved V-encoded cysteine to the conserved J-encoded phenylalanine. The earlier analysis of about 560 of the donors excluded any sequence lacking an unambiguous match to a single V gene segment. An earlier analysis of just under 600 of the donors called V segments functional above 56.7% productive rearrangements and segregating when the between-donor standard deviation exceeded 5%. A statistical classification framework was developed to diagnose cytomegalovirus status using the catalog of TCR beta chain sequences. V and J gene assignment, in a later analysis, came from comparing TCR nucleotide sequences with IMGT/GENE-DB human TR gene sequences. The TCRdist pipeline was used in a later analysis to assign CDR3 sequences and most-parsimonious VDJ recombination scenarios. In a later analysis, each TCR beta chain was defined by its CDR3 amino acid sequence together with its V-gene family, and reads lacking a unique V-gene family were excluded. To address suspected cross-contamination and a sequencing artifact, a later analysis removed approximately 600 highly shared, low-generation-probability nucleotide sequences. In a later analysis, a clonal expansion index for each public chain was calculated from normalized within-repertoire ranks of inferred template counts. In a later analysis, generation probabilities were computed with a VDJ recombination model fitted to out-of-frame rearrangements, and the resulting probabilities were checked against IGoR. Hypergeometric tests were used in a later analysis to score TCR-TCR, TCR-HLA and TCR-CMV co-occurrence, with a repertoire-size bias correction applied to the TCR pairs. In a later analysis, false discovery rates were estimated by permuting HLA or CMV assignments 20 times. A later analysis grouped co-occurring TCRs with DBSCAN, adding TCRdist sequence similarity when clustering within HLA-allele-positive subsets. For co-occurrence clustering, repertoires with fewer than 30,000 or more than 120,000 public chains were excluded, along with several repertoires with anomalous nucleotide sharing. Not all clones reach the TCRdb copy of this immuneACCESS table, which keeps in-frame sequences only. Checked studies attribute under half of the gap to unresolved V genes and leave the rest unexplained. The V and J calls and clone size come from that table; D and trimming were worked out from the DNA. In this sample the table shows about 190,000 clones, 70% to 75% of which occur a single time. The ten largest account for about 5% of the sample.

The sequence came from a man aged 25 to 40 in good health and CMV-seropositive. The chain uses TRBV6-6 and TRBJ2-2; the D gene is possibly TRBD2, with 6 bases matching. The material sequenced was PBMCs. The nucleotide sequence reads as follows: TGTGCCAGCAGTGTCCCCGGGACCGGGGGCACCGGGGAGCTGTTTTTT. Its product reads: CASSVPGTGGTGELFF.